Detailed here is one TCR beta chain. Each CDR3 protein gets one entry after TCRdb re-called the RACE reads with MiXCR. The table records about 60,000 distinct CDR3 sequences, roughly 12% of them present only once. The data were taken from a study of human T cells and chemical hapten exposure. The time point is: pre-sensitization, week 0. Treatment described: therapeutic diphenylcyclopropenone sensitization with weekly scalp DPC. Total RNA was isolated from whole blood that had not been fractionated. The clonotype originates from a woman in her 40s with alopecia areata. Some clones in this sample may be carry-over from other donors' samples. Sequences were derived from whole blood, sampled in connection with sensitization to the hapten diphenylcyclopropenone (DPC).

This CDR3 reads CSARGMGQGVSYEQYF. CDR3 DNA sequence: TGCAGTGCTAGAGGTATGGGACAGGGGGTGTCCTACGAGCAGTACTTC. The V and J genes are TRBV20-1 and TRBJ2-7; 11 nucleotides align to TRBD1. This CDR3 region has 16 residues. With V trimmed by 1 base and J by 1 base, 6 bases remained unmatched. CDR1 DFQATT and CDR2 SNEGSKA come from the germline V gene (reference sequence).